The 8 T cell receptor beta chains listed next were all sequenced from one sample in a study of Tregs in tolerant kidney transplant recipients. Sequencing used immunoSEQ multiplex PCR; TCRdb keeps in-frame clones, though not all of them. This repertoire comprises about 6,300 clones; its ten largest clones make up 5.5% to 6.5%. Recipients received nonmyeloablative bone marrow transplants from related graft donors, with transient mixed chimerism. Specimen: CD4+ T cells from blood (PBMCs), collected 6 months after the transplant. These receptors all come from a human patient who received a combined kidney and bone marrow transplant. Some T cells may have come from the graft donor.

About this clone itself: With the read ending 3 residues before the CDR3 end, the germline J gene is used to fill in that end. The rearrangement joins TRBV18 to TRBJ1-5; D remains unclear. Deletions cut 3 bases from V and 0 bases from J, with 6 bases between. Germline CDR1 KGHSH, CDR2 LQKENI. The CDR3 has 14 amino acids. The DNA read from the CDR3 is TGTGCCAGCTCACCGGCAGGTAGCAATCAGCCC. Translation gives CASSPAGSNQP. The whole CDR3 protein is CASSPAGSNQPQHF.

To note about this clone: The read gets to within 3 residues of the CDR3 end, and the germline J gene fills in the rest. The J gene is TRBJ2-1, the V gene TRBV19; weak D call: TRBD2 (6 bases). The CDR3 runs 19 residues. From germline, CDR1 is LNHDA and CDR2 SQIVND (reference sequence). With 0 bases removed from V and 1 base from J, the gap between germline ends came to 19 bases. The part of the CDR3 DNA that was read is TGTGCCAGTAGTATAGATTCCCCCGGGCTAGCGTTTTCCTACAATGAG. This sequence encodes CASSIDSPGLAFSYNE. The full CDR3 protein is CASSIDSPGLAFSYNEQFF. Drawing the rest from reference TRBV19 and TRBJ2-1, the complete variable domain is DGGITQSPKYLFRKEGQNVTLSCEQNLNHDAMYWYRQDPGQGLRLIYYSQIVNDFQKGDIAEGYSVSREKKESFPLTVTSAQKNPTAFYLCASSIDSPGLAFSYNEQFFGPGTRLTVL.

This clone shows up as medium-sized by frequency. The read finishes 3 residues shy of the CDR3 end, and the germline J gene is used to complete it. The chain recombines TRBV6-2 or TRBV6-3 with TRBJ2-3, with 9 bases aligning to TRBD1. Germline assignment: CDR1 MNHEY and CDR2 SVGEGT. The CDR3 has 14 amino acids. V lost 6 bases, J lost 5 bases, and 6 bases stayed unmatched. The CDR3 DNA, read in part, is TGTGCCAGCAGAGACACAGGGGGCGTAGATACG. It translates to CASRDTGGVDT. The complete CDR3 reads CASRDTGGVDTQYF.

This clone is identified as medium-sized from frequency. Read sequence stops 3 residues before the CDR3 end, and the germline J gene provides the missing end. The gene calls are TRBV20-1 and TRBJ2-1; possible D gene TRBD2, 6 bases. V lost 3 bases and J lost 0, with 9 bases in between. This CDR3 contains 14 residues. Germline CDR1 is DFQATT and CDR2 is SNEGSKA (reference sequence). The DNA read from the CDR3 is TGCAGTGCTAGTTTGGGGGGCTCCTACAATGAG. Its protein product is CSASLGGSYNE. The whole CDR3 sequence is CSASLGGSYNEQFF.

Notes on this clone: The observed sequence ends 3 residues before the CDR3 terminus, with the missing tail filled in from the germline J gene. J is TRBJ2-7 and V is TRBV20-1; 7 bases are a match to TRBD2. Germline V gene data show CDR1 as DFQATT and CDR2 as SNEGSKA (reference sequence). The J segment lost 5 bases and the V segment lost 0 bases, leaving 13 bases of the junction unmatched. The CDR3 is 16 residues long. The covered CDR3 bases are TGCAGTGCTAGAGATCATGGCGGGCCTGGGAGGGACGAG. Protein: CSARDHGGPGRDE. The entire CDR3 reads CSARDHGGPGRDEQYF.

A remark on this clone: The read ends 3 residues early relative to the CDR3; the germline J gene fills the gap. This chain links TRBV5-5 with TRBJ2-1; D remains unclear. The CDR3 spans 14 residues. V shed 3 bases and J shed 5 bases, with 12 bases lying between them. CDR1 is SGHKS and CDR2 is YYEKEE in the germline V gene (reference sequence). Here the CDR3 reads CASSSSPQDNEQFF. The sequenced part of the CDR3 DNA is TGTGCCAGCAGCTCAAGTCCACAAGACAATGAG.

CDR3 DNA, as far as it was read: TGTGCCAGCAGCCAACGGACAGGGGGCACAGGCGAG. The encoded protein is CASSQRTGGTGE. The CDR3 in its entirety is CASSQRTGGTGEQYF. The chain employs TRBV7-9 and TRBJ2-7, with 11 nucleotides matching TRBD1. The CDR3 end lies 3 residues beyond the end of the read and is filled in from the germline J gene. CDR3 length: 15 residues. With 5 bases clipped from V and 6 bases from J, the junction kept 9 bases outside the gene matches. The germline gives CDR1 SEHNR, CDR2 FQNEAQ (reference sequence). Looking up the rest from reference TRBV7-9 and TRBJ2-7 gives the full variable domain: DTGVSQNPRHKITKRGQNVTFRCDPISEHNRLYWYRQTLGQGPEFLTYFQNEAQLEKSRLLSDRFSAERPKGSFSTLEIQRTEQGDSAMYLCASSQRTGGTGEQYFGPGTRLTVT.

This clone ranks as medium-sized (0.01 to 0.1%) in terms of frequency. The read terminates 3 residues ahead of where the CDR3 ends, so the germline J gene completes it. The chain employs TRBV7-3 and TRBJ1-1, with a weak D call TRBD1 (6 bases). The CDR3 has 13 residues. Trimming stripped 4 bases from V and 1 base from J, with 7 bases between. Germline V gene data show CDR1 as SGHTA and CDR2 as FQGTGA. CDR3: CASSWDTNTEAFF. The CDR3 DNA, read in part, is TGTGCCAGCAGCTGGGACACGAACACTGAA.